A single T cell receptor (beta chain) is shown here with its context. Its cognate antigen is unknown. The data are from a study of OX40 agonist ivuxolimab in advanced cancers. The table came from immunoSEQ multiplex PCR; TCRdb's copy has only in-frame clones and leaves some out. The table includes roughly 61,000 clones, 70% to 90% detected once. Notes on the study in general: Expanded clones tended on average to be more numerous among CD8+ T cells than CD4+.

This TCR was recovered from an adult with an advanced solid tumor such as melanoma, head and neck, liver or kidney cancer. The sequenced sample was CD4+ or CD8+ T cells sorted from blood, obtained in a trial of the OX40 agonist ivuxolimab.

For the CDR3, the DNA is TGTGCCAGCAGCCGTGGGAACAGGATGAACACTGAAGCTTTCTTT. Translation gives CASSRGNRMNTEAFF. This chain links TRBV6-6 with TRBJ1-1, with D perhaps matching TRBD1 (5 bases). This CDR3 comprises 15 residues. Trimming left V 6 bases short and J 0 bases short, with 14 bases between. CDR1 and CDR2 (germline): MNHNY, SVGAGI (reference sequence).